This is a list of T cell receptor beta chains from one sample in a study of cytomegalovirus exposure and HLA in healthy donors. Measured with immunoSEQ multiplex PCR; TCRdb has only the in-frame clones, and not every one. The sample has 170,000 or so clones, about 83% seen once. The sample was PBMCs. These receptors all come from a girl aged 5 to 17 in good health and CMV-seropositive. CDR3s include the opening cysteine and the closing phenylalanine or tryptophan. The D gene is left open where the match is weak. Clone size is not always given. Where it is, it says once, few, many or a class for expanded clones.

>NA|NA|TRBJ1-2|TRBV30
CAWSLRGGDGYTF
TGTGCCTGGAGTTTACGGGGTGGCGATGGCTACACCTTC
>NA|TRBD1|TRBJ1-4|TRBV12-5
CASGPLAGGWEKLFF
TGTGCTAGTGGTCCTCTGGCAGGGGGCTGGGAAAAACTGTTTTTT
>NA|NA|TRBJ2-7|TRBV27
CASSFAGPTYEQYF
TGTGCCAGCAGTTTTGCGGGGCCAACCTACGAGCAGTACTTC
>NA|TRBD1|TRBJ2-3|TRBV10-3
CAISRPGQGRADTQYF
TGTGCCATCAGTAGGCCGGGACAGGGGAGAGCAGATACGCAGTATTTT
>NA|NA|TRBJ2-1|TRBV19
CASMAGSSTDNEQFF
TGTGCCAGTATGGCGGGAAGTAGTACAGACAATGAGCAGTTCTTC
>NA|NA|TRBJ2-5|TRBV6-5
CASSYSRLIGQETQYF
TGTGCCAGCAGTTACTCGCGGTTAATAGGTCAAGAGACCCAGTACTTC
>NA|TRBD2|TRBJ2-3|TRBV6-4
CASSDRPGLARGTQYF
TGTGCCAGCAGTGACCGACCGGGACTAGCTCGTGGGACGCAGTATTTT
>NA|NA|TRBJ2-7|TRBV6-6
CASSLDWQAYEQYF
TGTGCCAGCAGTCTGGACTGGCAAGCCTACGAGCAGTACTTC
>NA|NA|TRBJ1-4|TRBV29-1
CSVVGEGEKLFF
TGCAGCGTTGTAGGGGAGGGTGAAAAACTGTTTTTT
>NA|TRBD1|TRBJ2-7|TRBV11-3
CASSLPWGDRPYEQYF
TGTGCCAGCAGCTTACCCTGGGGGGACAGGCCGTACGAGCAGTACTTC
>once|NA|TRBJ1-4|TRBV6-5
CASTDTGTRSGKLFF
TGTGCCAGCACTGACACCGGGACAAGGTCCGGAAAACTGTTTTTT
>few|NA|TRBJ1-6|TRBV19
CASSFGLAVSSYNSPLHF
TGTGCCAGTAGCTTTGGCTTGGCGGTCAGCTCCTATAATTCACCCCTCCACTTT
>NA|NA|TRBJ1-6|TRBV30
CAWARFSYNSPLHF
TGTGCCTGGGCCAGATTCTCCTATAATTCACCCCTCCACTTT
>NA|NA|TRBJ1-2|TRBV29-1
CSVVAGSHYGYTF
TGCAGCGTTGTGGCAGGGTCCCATTATGGCTACACCTTC
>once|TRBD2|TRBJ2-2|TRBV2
CASSDALAGANTGELFF
TGTGCCAGCAGTGATGCGCTAGCGGGGGCGAACACCGGGGAGCTGTTTTTT
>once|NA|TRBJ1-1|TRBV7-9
CASINGGDTEAFF
TGTGCCAGCATCAATGGGGGGGACACTGAAGCTTTCTTT
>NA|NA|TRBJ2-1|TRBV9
CASSPRRQVSYNEQFF
TGTGCCAGCAGCCCCCGACGACAGGTTTCCTACAATGAGCAGTTCTTC
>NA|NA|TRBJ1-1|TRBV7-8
CASSSHGGNTEAFF
TGTGCCAGCAGCTCCCATGGCGGGAACACTGAAGCTTTCTTT
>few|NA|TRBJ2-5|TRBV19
CASSKGYQETQYF
TGTGCCAGTAGTAAGGGGTACCAAGAGACCCAGTACTTC
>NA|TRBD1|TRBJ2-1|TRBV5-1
CASSLDVAGGNEQFF
TGCGCCAGCAGCTTGGATGTCGCAGGGGGCAATGAGCAGTTCTTC
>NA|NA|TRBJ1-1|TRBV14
CASSRNLNTEAFF
TGTGCCAGCAGCCGTAACTTGAACACTGAAGCTTTCTTT
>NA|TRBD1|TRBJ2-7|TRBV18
CASSRDRGGEQYF
TGTGCCAGCTCTCGGGACAGGGGAGGAGAGCAGTACTTC
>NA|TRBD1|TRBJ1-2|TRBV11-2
CASSNRDRGPYGYTF
TGTGCCAGCAGCAACCGGGACAGGGGGCCGTATGGCTACACCTTC
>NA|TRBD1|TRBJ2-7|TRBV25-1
CATTGVSGYEQYF
TGTGCAACGACAGGGGTATCGGGCTACGAGCAGTACTTC
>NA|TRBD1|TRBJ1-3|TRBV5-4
CASSVGQGIRNTIYF
TGTGCCAGCAGCGTGGGACAGGGGATACGAAACACCATATATTTT
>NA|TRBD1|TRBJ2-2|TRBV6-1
CASLARGRDTGELFF
TGTGCCAGCCTCGCGAGGGGGCGAGACACCGGGGAGCTGTTTTTT
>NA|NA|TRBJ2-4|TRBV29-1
CSVGVQQGLAKNIQYF
TGCAGCGTTGGGGTTCAGCAGGGACTAGCCAAAAACATTCAGTACTTC
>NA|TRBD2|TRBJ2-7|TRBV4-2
CASSQGSGGAKEQYF
TGTGCCAGCAGCCAGGGTAGCGGGGGGGCGAAGGAGCAGTACTTC
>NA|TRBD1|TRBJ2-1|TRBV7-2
CASSRPGQGTNEQFF
TGTGCCAGCAGCCGGCCGGGACAGGGTACCAATGAGCAGTTCTTC
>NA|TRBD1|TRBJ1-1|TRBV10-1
CASSKNPKGAMNTEAFF
TGCGCCAGCAGTAAAAACCCCAAGGGGGCGATGAACACTGAAGCTTTCTTT
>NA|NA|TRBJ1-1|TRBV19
CASSPTFPPTEAFF
TGTGCCAGTAGTCCCACTTTTCCGCCAACTGAAGCTTTCTTT
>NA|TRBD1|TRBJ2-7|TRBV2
CASIGTGIEQYF
TGTGCCAGCATTGGGACAGGGATTGAGCAGTACTTC
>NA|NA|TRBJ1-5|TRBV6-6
CASSNSHQPQHF
TGTGCCAGCAGTAACAGCCATCAGCCCCAGCATTTT
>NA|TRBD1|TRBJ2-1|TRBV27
CASSLGQGEISYNEQFF
TGTGCCAGCAGTTTGGGACAGGGGGAAATCTCCTACAATGAGCAGTTCTTC
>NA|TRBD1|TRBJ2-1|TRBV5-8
CASSLVMRTGENEQFF
TGTGCCAGCAGCTTGGTTATGAGGACAGGAGAAAATGAGCAGTTCTTC
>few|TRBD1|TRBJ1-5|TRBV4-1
CASSQPTGKRDQPQHF
TGCGCCAGCAGCCAACCGACAGGGAAAAGGGATCAGCCCCAGCATTTT
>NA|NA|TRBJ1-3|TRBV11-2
CASSSLGIGNTIYF
TGTGCCAGCAGCTCCCTCGGGATTGGAAACACCATATATTTT
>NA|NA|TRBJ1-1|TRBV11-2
CASSLQLTSVEAFF
TGTGCCAGCAGCTTACAGTTAACTAGCGTTGAAGCTTTCTTT
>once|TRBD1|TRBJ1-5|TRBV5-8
CASSFRQGDQPQHF
TGTGCCAGCAGCTTCCGACAGGGGGATCAGCCCCAGCATTTT
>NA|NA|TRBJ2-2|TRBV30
CAWSGLSGELFF
TGTGCCTGGAGTGGTCTGAGCGGGGAGCTGTTTTTT
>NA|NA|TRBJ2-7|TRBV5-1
CASSLNYYEQYF
TGCGCCAGCAGCTTGAACTACTACGAGCAGTACTTC
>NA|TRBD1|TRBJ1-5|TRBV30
CAWSVRDRGTNQPQHF
TGTGCCTGGAGTGTAAGGGACAGGGGTACCAATCAGCCCCAGCATTTT
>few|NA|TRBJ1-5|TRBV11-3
CASSHGRGDQPQHF
TGTGCCAGCAGCCACGGACGGGGGGATCAGCCCCAGCATTTT
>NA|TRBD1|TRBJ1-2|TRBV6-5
CASSYTGQGAGGSYTF
TGTGCCAGCAGTTACACGGGACAGGGGGCAGGAGGAAGCTACACCTTC
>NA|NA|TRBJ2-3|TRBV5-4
CASSIPALEEYF
TGTGCCAGCAGCATTCCGGCCCTTGAGGAGTATTTT
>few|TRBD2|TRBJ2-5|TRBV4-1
CASSPRRTSGGQETQYF
TGCGCCAGCAGCCCCCGACGGACTAGCGGGGGACAAGAGACCCAGTACTTC
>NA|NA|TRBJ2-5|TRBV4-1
CASSQVFVETQYF
TGCGCCAGCAGCCAAGTTTTCGTGGAGACCCAGTACTTC
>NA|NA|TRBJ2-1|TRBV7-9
CASSTTGGVWGEFYNEQFF
TGTGCCAGCAGCACAACCGGGGGAGTGTGGGGGGAGTTCTACAATGAGCAGTTCTTC
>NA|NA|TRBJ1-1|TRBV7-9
CASSSRTEAFF
TGTGCCAGCAGCTCCCGGACTGAAGCTTTCTTT
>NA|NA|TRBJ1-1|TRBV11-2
CASSLAPPPVDTEAFF
TGTGCCAGCAGCTTAGCCCCGCCCCCGGTGGACACTGAAGCTTTCTTT